This T cell receptor beta chain originates from a study of technical replicates of blood from several donors (dated by TCRdb to the late 2010s). The library relied on the immunoSEQ multiplex PCR assay. The immuneACCESS repertoire file appears here via TCRdb, limited to in-frame rearrangements. These files lack a portion of the clones; in checked studies, under half of the deficit traces to unresolved V genes, and the cause of the others is not known. The sample includes tens of thousands of clones, with roughly 96% observed a single time. The ten largest clones add up to approximately 0.2% of the sample. The CDR3 has 18 amino acids, counting the end cysteine and phenylalanine. Only CDR3 DNA is held: 54 bases, read in frame from base 1. Taken from the germline V gene, the CDR1 and CDR2 loops are MRHNA and SNTAGT. Trimmed from V: 2 bases; trimmed from J: 1 base; junction bases lacking a gene match: 11.

About this clone itself: No cognate antigen has been identified for it. No qualities accompany the bases; no much larger clone lies one base away.

This chain is built from TRBV6-4 and TRBJ1-5; TRBD1 matches 7 bases in the middle. Sequencing input: T cells isolated from PBMCs. This clonotype was sampled from a human donor in good health. At the DNA level, the sequence is TGTGCCAGCAGTGACACAGGACAGGAGGATTTAAGCAATCAGCCCCAGCATTTT. This translates into CASSDTGQEDLSNQPQHF.